Shown below are 8 T cell receptor beta chains from a single sample sequenced in a study of shared clonotypes between healthy human individuals. Produced via immunoSEQ multiplex PCR; TCRdb's table is partial and in-frame only. The sample lists around 300,000 clones, around nine tenths occurring once. Sequenced sample: memory CD8+ T cells sorted from blood. Specified subset: CD45RO+ cells pooled with CCR7-negative TemRA cells. The receptors stem from a young man in good health.

This rearrangement joins TRBV28 to TRBJ1-4; D gene ambiguous. V dropped 2 bases and J dropped 10 bases, with 11 bases sitting between them. CDR1 is MDHEN, CDR2 SYDVKM, per germline. The CDR3 sequence is 13 residues long. CDR3 loop: CASSLTGRSKLFF. The DNA of the CDR3 is TGTGCCAGCAGTTTAACGGGGAGGTCAAAACTGTTTTTT.

V usage is TRBV7-9 and J usage is TRBJ2-1; 7 bases are shared with TRBD1. CDR1 SEHNR and CDR2 FQNEAQ come from the germline V gene (reference sequence). The CDR3 consists of 15 residues. V lost 5 bases to trimming and J lost 4 bases; unmatched junction nucleotides: 8. CDR3 nucleotide sequence: TGTGCCAGCAGCCCACCGGGACAGACATACAATGAGCAGTTCTTC. It encodes CASSPPGQTYNEQFF.

The CDR3 reads CASSLIREGNEQFF. In DNA, the CDR3 is TGTGCCAGCAGTTTAATCCGGGAGGGTAATGAGCAGTTCTTC. The V call is TRBV27, the J call TRBJ2-1, with 8 bases identical to TRBD2. Trimming removed 2 bases from V and 7 bases from J; junction bases left unmatched: 4. The CDR3 has 14 residues. Germline V lookup: CDR1 MNHEY, CDR2 SMNVEV (reference sequence).

This chain uses TRBV4-3 with TRBJ2-7, with TRBD1 identical over 7 bases. V gave up 0 bases and J gave up 1 base; unmatched junction bases: 6. CDR3 length equals 16 residues. CDR1 and CDR2 from the germline V gene are LGHNA and YSLEER. CDR3 region: CASSQEPGTESYEQYF. CDR3 coding DNA: TGCGCCAGCAGCCAAGAACCGGGGACAGAGTCCTACGAGCAGTACTTC.

The chain links TRBV28 to TRBJ2-7, with TRBD2 matching over 7 bases. The CDR3 has 15 residues. V shed 3 bases and J 5 bases; nucleotides not matched to a gene: 10. In germline, CDR1 is MDHEN, CDR2 SYDVKM. CDR3 protein: CASSFHPGRAHEQYF. The CDR3 coding sequence is TGTGCCAGCAGTTTTCATCCAGGGAGGGCCCACGAGCAGTACTTC.

The CDR3 region is CASSLSLGRNQPQHF. CDR3 nucleotides: TGTGCCAGCAGCTTAAGTCTAGGACGTAATCAGCCCCAGCATTTT. J is TRBJ1-5 and V is TRBV11-2, with no clear D. V lost 2 bases to trimming and J lost 4 bases, with 12 bases between them. Per germline, CDR1 SGHAT and CDR2 FQNNGV. The CDR3 has 15 amino acids. The full variable domain, completed using reference TRBV11-2 and TRBJ1-5, is EAGVAQSPRYKIIEKRQSVAFWCNPISGHATLYWYQQILGQGPKLLIQFQNNGVVDDSQLPKDRFSAERLKGVDSTLKIQPAKLEDSAVYLCASSLSLGRNQPQHFGDGTRLSIL.

V is TRBV27 and J is TRBJ1-2, with 8 bases aligning to TRBD1. The CDR3 runs to 15 residues. The germline CDR1 and CDR2 sequences are MNHEY and SMNVEV (reference sequence). Trimming took 4 bases from V and 8 from J; bases not matched to a gene: 12. Here the CDR3 DNA reads TGTGCCAGCAGTTCCTGGACAGGGACCCTCTCCGGCTACACCTTC. Translating it yields CASSSWTGTLSGYTF.

The chain carries TRBV7-9 and TRBJ2-7; D remains unclear. Germline-derived CDR1 and CDR2 are SEHNR and FQNEAQ (reference sequence). This CDR3 contains 13 residues. V shed 5 bases and J shed 3 bases, with 11 bases lying between them. As DNA, the CDR3 is TGTGCCAGCAGCACAAGGCTTCTCTACGAGCAGTACTTC. Encoded protein: CASSTRLLYEQYF. Full variable domain (rest looked up from reference TRBV7-9 and TRBJ2-7): DTGVSQNPRHKITKRGQNVTFRCDPISEHNRLYWYRQTLGQGPEFLTYFQNEAQLEKSRLLSDRFSAERPKGSFSTLEIQRTEQGDSAMYLCASSTRLLYEQYFGPGTRLTVT.